This T cell receptor beta chain comes out of a study of shared clonotypes between healthy human individuals. Study observations and caveats: The naive CD4 repertoires of a handful of donors were compared, and around 5.1% of clonotypes were shared. Clonotype sharing among donors was expected to depend on sequencing depth.

Germline V gene sequence: CDR1 LGHNA, CDR2 YSLEER. Trimming left V 1 base short and J 4 bases short, with 7 bases between. The CDR3 runs to 13 residues. As processed by the authors: ImmunoSEQ supplied junction-only sequences lacking quality scores, so filtering was different. This table comes from immunoSEQ multiplex PCR, and its TCRdb copy is limited to in-frame clones, with some not included. The V and J calls and clone size are taken from that table; D and trimming were inferred from the DNA. Of 1,400,000 or so clones in the sample, roughly 98.5% are singletons; the top ten hold roughly 0.35%. A CD45RA-negative memory subset and a CD45RA+ naive subset were separated from the CD4+ cells. In regard to this clone: Its antigen is undetermined.

Sequenced input: naive CD4+ T cells sorted from blood. Subset of the sample: CD45RA+ positively selected. The V gene is TRBV4-3, the J gene TRBJ2-5; D unresolved. This TCR was sampled from a man aged 25-45 years in good health. The CDR3 DNA reads TGCGCCAGCAGCCAAGGAGCCGGAGAGACCCAGTACTTC. Amino acid sequence: CASSQGAGETQYF.